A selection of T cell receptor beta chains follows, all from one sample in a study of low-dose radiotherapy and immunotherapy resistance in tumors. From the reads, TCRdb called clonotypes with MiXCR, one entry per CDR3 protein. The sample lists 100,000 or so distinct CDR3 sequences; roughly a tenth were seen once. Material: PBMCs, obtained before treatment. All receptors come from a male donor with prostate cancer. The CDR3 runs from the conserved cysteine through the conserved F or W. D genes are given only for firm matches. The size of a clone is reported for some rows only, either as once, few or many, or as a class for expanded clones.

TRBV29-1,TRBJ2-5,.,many,CSVDAGWGETQYF,TGCAGCGTTGATGCAGGGTGGGGAGAGACCCAGTACTTC
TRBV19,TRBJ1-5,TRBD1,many,CASTTTGGDSNQPQHF,TGTGCCAGTACAACGACAGGGGGGGATAGCAATCAGCCCCAGCATTTT
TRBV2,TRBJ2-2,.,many,CASSSLKAGTGELFF,TGTGCCAGCAGTTCTCTTAAAGCGGGCACCGGGGAGCTGTTTTTT
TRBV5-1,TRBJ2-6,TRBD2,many,CASSLPLAGGFSGANVLTF,TGTGCCAGCAGCTTGCCCCTAGCGGGGGGATTCTCTGGGGCCAACGTCCTGACTTTC
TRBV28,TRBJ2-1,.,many,CASSFPEEQFF,TGTGCCAGCAGTTTTCCCGAAGAGCAGTTCTTC
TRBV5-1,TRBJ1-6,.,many,CASSLDSSGYSPLHF,TGCGCCAGCAGCTTGGACAGTTCTGGGTATTCACCCCTCCACTTT
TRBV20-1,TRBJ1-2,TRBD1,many,CSARTRGGLTGYTF,TGCAGTGCTAGAACTCGAGGGGGCCTGACTGGCTACACCTTC
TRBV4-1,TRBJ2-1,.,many,CASSQGTYNEQFF,TGCGCCAGCAGCCAAGGGACCTACAATGAGCAGTTCTTC
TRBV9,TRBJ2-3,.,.,CASSQLGDTQYF,TGTGCCAGCAGCCAACTGGGGGATACGCAGTATTTT
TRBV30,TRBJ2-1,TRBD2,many,CAWSSLAGREQFF,TGTGCCTGGAGTAGTCTAGCGGGACGTGAGCAGTTCTTC
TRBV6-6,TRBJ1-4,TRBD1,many,CASRQGQVNEKLFF,TGTGCCAGCAGACAAGGACAGGTTAATGAAAAACTGTTTTTT
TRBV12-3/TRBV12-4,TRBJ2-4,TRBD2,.,CASSQSGRGENIQYF,TGTGCCAGCAGCCAGAGCGGGAGGGGAGAAAACATTCAGTACTTC
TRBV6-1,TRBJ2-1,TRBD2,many,CASSERGGATSYNEQFF,TGTGCCAGCAGTGAAAGGGGAGGGGCAACCTCCTACAATGAGCAGTTCTTC
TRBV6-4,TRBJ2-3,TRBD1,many,CASSDGTGGTDTQYF,TGTGCCAGCAGTGATGGGACAGGGGGCACAGATACGCAGTATTTT
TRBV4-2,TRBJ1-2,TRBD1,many,CASSQDGRGRDGYTF,TGTGCCAGCAGCCAAGATGGCAGGGGGCGGGATGGCTACACCTTC
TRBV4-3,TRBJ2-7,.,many,CASSQAPTRGPYEQYF,TGCGCCAGCAGCCAAGCCCCGACTAGGGGGCCCTACGAGCAGTACTTC
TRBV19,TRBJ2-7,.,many,CASSIGQGRHEQYF,TGTGCCAGTAGTATTGGTCAGGGGCGCCACGAGCAGTACTTC
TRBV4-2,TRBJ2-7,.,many,CASSQEVTAIGGQYF,TGTGCCAGCAGCCAAGAAGTCACCGCGATCGGTGGGCAGTACTTC
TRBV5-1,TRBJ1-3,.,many,CASRPSGPGDGNTIYF,TGCGCCAGCAGGCCATCGGGCCCGGGGGACGGAAACACCATATATTTT
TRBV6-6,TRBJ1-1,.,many,CASSLQQENTEAFF,TGTGCCAGCAGTTTGCAACAGGAGAACACTGAAGCTTTCTTT
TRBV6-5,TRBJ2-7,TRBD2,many,CASSYSRVRTSIPYEQYF,TGTGCCAGCAGTTACTCGCGGGTCCGGACTAGCATCCCGTACGAGCAGTACTTC
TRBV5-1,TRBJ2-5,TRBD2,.,CASSSGLAAETQYF,TGCGCCAGCAGCTCCGGACTAGCTGCGGAGACCCAGTACTTC
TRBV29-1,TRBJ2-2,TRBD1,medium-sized,CSVQDATGGSSGELFF,TGCAGCGTTCAGGACGCAACAGGGGGTAGCTCCGGGGAGCTGTTTTTT
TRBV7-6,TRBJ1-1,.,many,CASSLDIGNTEAFF,TGTGCCAGCAGCTTAGATATCGGGAACACTGAAGCTTTCTTT
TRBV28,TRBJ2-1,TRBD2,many,CASRWSSGLNEQFF,TGTGCCAGCCGGTGGTCTAGCGGGTTGAATGAGCAGTTCTTC
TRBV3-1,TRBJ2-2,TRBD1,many,CASSLQGASTGELFF,TGTGCCAGCAGTCTACAGGGGGCGAGCACCGGGGAGCTGTTTTTT
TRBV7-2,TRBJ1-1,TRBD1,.,CASSKGQGRDRAFF,TGTGCCAGCAGCAAGGGACAGGGCAGGGATCGTGCTTTCTTT
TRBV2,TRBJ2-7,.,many,CASHRTGLNEQYF,TGTGCCAGCCACAGAACAGGGTTGAACGAGCAGTACTTC
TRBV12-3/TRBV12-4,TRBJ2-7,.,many,CASSSRYEQYF,TGTGCCAGCAGCTCGCGCTACGAGCAGTACTTC
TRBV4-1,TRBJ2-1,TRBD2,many,CASSPIAGVGNEQFF,TGCGCCAGCAGCCCGATAGCGGGAGTGGGCAATGAGCAGTTCTTC
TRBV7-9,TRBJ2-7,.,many,CASSLAAGNEQYF,TGTGCCAGCAGCTTAGCCGCAGGGAACGAGCAGTACTTC
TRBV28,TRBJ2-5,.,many,CASRARETQYF,TGTGCCAGCAGAGCACGGGAGACCCAGTACTTC
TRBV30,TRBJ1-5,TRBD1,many,CAWSPGQFNQPQHF,TGTGCCTGGAGTCCGGGACAGTTCAATCAGCCCCAGCATTTT
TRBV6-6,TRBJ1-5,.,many,CASSPGIQPQHF,TGTGCCAGCAGTCCCGGGATCCAGCCCCAGCATTTT
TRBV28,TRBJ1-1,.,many,CASSLGAAAFF,TGTGCCAGCAGTTTGGGAGCAGCGGCTTTCTTT
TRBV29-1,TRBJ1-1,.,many,CSVVPGIAGATEAFF,TGCAGCGTAGTACCCGGTATTGCGGGAGCGACTGAAGCTTTCTTT
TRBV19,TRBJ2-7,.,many,CASSTSPRAEQYF,TGTGCCAGTAGTACCTCTCCCCGCGCCGAGCAGTACTTC
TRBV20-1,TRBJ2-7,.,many,CSARDQAGNRYF,TGCAGTGCTAGAGATCAGGCAGGGAACCGGTACTTC
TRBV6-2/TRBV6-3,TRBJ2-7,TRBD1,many,CASSARGQGIHEQYF,TGTGCCAGCAGTGCGCGGGGACAGGGTATACACGAGCAGTACTTC
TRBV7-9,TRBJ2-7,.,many,CASSPQTYEQYF,TGTGCCAGCAGCCCACAGACCTACGAGCAGTACTTC
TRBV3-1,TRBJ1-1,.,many,CASILGGAGKAFF,TGTGCCAGCATCTTAGGGGGGGCAGGAAAAGCTTTCTTT
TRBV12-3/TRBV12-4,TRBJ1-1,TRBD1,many,CASSPTGAGAEAFF,TGTGCCAGCAGCCCCACAGGGGCCGGGGCTGAAGCTTTCTTT
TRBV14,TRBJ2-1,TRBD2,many,CASSQDHATSGRRDYNEQFF,TGTGCCAGCAGCCAAGATCACGCGACTAGCGGGAGGCGGGACTACAATGAGCAGTTCTTC
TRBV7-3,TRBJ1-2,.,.,CASSPDGIYGYTF,TGTGCCAGCAGTCCTGACGGAATCTATGGCTACACCTTC
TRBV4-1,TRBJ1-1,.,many,CASRFQGMNTEAFF,TGCGCCAGCAGATTCCAGGGAATGAACACTGAAGCTTTCTTT
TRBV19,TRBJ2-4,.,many,CASSPSGEENIQYF,TGTGCCAGCAGTCCCTCAGGGGAGGAAAACATTCAGTACTTC
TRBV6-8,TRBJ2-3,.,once,CARRGDTQYF,TGTGCCAGAAGGGGTGATACGCAGTATTTT
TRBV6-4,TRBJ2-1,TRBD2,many,CASSVELAGPNEQFF,TGTGCCAGCAGTGTGGAGCTAGCGGGTCCCAATGAGCAGTTCTTC
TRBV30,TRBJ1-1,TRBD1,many,CAWNRQGTSTEAFF,TGTGCCTGGAATCGACAGGGGACAAGCACTGAAGCTTTCTTT
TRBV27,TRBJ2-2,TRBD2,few,CASSRGTSGSPRGGELFF,TGTGCCAGCAGCCGAGGGACTAGCGGGAGCCCACGGGGCGGGGAGCTGTTTTTT
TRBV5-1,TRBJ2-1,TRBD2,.,CASSIVAGGPLLHEQFF,TGCGCCAGCAGCATTGTGGCGGGAGGGCCATTACTCCATGAGCAGTTCTTC
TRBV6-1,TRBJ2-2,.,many,CASSERRTGELFF,TGTGCCAGCAGTGAACGGCGGACCGGGGAGCTGTTTTTT
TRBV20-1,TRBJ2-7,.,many,CSAQDSTTYEQYF,TGCAGTGCGCAGGACAGTACAACCTACGAGCAGTACTTC
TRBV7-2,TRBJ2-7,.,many,CASSFMSSYEQYF,TGTGCCAGCAGCTTTATGAGCTCCTACGAGCAGTACTTC
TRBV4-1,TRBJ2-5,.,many,CASSQELQGGAYQETQYF,TGCGCCAGCAGCCAAGAACTACAGGGGGGGGCGTACCAAGAGACCCAGTACTTC